The 25 T cell receptor beta chains in this list originate from one sample, sequenced in a study of lymphopenia after photon versus proton radiotherapy (dated by TCRdb to about 2019). Libraries were prepared through the immunoSEQ multiplex PCR assay. In TCRdb, the immuneACCESS table is reduced to in-frame sequences with V and J assigned. These tables do not hold every clone; where another copy was compared, an unresolved V gene accounts for under half, and the others remain unexplained. This sample lists 150,000 to 200,000 clones; 75% to 90% were detected once. Around 4.5% of the sample belongs to the ten largest clones. The material was peripheral blood, obtained from a patient treated with photon-based radiotherapy. The receptors were sampled from a man aged 45-60 years with gastric cancer.

The CDR3 region has the DNA TGTGCCAGCAGCTTTGGGGAATTAAATGAGCAGTTCTTC. This sequence encodes CASSFGELNEQFF. The chain combines TRBV11-3 with TRBJ2-1; D gene uncertain. CDR1 is SGHNT, CDR2 YENEEA, per germline. The CDR3 covers 13 residues. V was trimmed by 3 bases and J by 7 bases, leaving 10 bases between them.

This clone was counted a single time. Distinct nucleotide sequences in the sample also encode this CDR3. The chain uses TRBV6-5 and TRBJ2-7, with 9 nucleotides matching TRBD1. The CDR3 covers 13 residues. Germline CDR1 and CDR2: MNHEY and SVGAGI. With V trimmed by 5 bases and J by 2 bases, 1 base remained unmatched. The CDR3 reads CASSRDRAYEQYF. In DNA form, the CDR3 reads TGTGCCAGCAGTCGGGACAGGGCCTACGAGCAGTACTTC.

This rearrangement joins TRBV7-2 to TRBJ2-7; weak D call: TRBD2 (7 bases). Germline assignment: CDR1 SGHTA and CDR2 FQGNSA. The CDR3 has 16 amino acids. With 2 bases removed from V and 0 bases from J, the gap between germline ends came to 14 bases. The CDR3 loop is CASSLRGGKASYEQYF. In DNA form, the CDR3 reads TGTGCCAGCAGCTTAAGGGGGGGTAAAGCCTCCTACGAGCAGTACTTC.

The chain uses TRBV19 and TRBJ1-1; no clear D. Per germline, CDR1 LNHDA and CDR2 SQIVND (reference sequence). CDR3 size: 15 residues. V was pared by 6 bases and J by 0 bases, with 14 bases between. In nucleotides, the CDR3 is TGTGCCAGTAGGGACTCCCCGGGCATGAACACTGAAGCTTTCTTT. Protein sequence: CASRDSPGMNTEAFF.

This clone was picked up a small number of times. This chain joins TRBV10-1 and TRBJ2-1; 14 bases are shared with TRBD2. J gave up 7 bases and V 5 bases, and 4 bases lay outside the gene matches. The CDR3 has 15 amino acids. CDR1 is WNHNN and CDR2 is SYGVQD in the germline V gene (reference sequence). The DNA for the CDR3 is TGCGCCAGCAGTTCGACTAGCGGGAGGGCTAATGAGCAGTTCTTC. As protein: CASSSTSGRANEQFF.

This chain connects TRBV6-1 to TRBJ1-3, with a possible D match to TRBD1 (5 bases). The V and J ends lost 10 bases and 7 bases respectively, with 17 bases between them. The CDR3 is 13 amino acids. Germline values: CDR1 MNHNS, CDR2 SASEGT. The CDR3 coding sequence is TGTGCCACCTGGGCGACAGTACGGAACACCATATATTTT. Its translation: CATWATVRNTIYF.

With regard to this clone: Other DNA sequences within the sample encode an identical CDR3. The chain couples TRBV6-5 to TRBJ2-1, with 12 bases fitting TRBD2. Unmatched junction bases numbered 5, after V lost 3 bases and J lost 5 bases. Germline V gives CDR1 MNHEY, CDR2 SVGAGI. The CDR3 covers 16 residues. CDR3 bases: TGTGCCAGCAGTTATCGGGGACTAGCGGGTAACAATGAGCAGTTCTTC. Translating it yields CASSYRGLAGNNEQFF.

This chain connects TRBV27 to TRBJ2-2; TRBD1 aligns across 9 bases. The CDR3 spans 15 residues. V dropped 10 bases and J dropped 5; count of bases not matched to a gene: 11. Germline V lookup: CDR1 MNHEY, CDR2 SMNVEV (reference sequence). The CDR3 nucleotides are TGTGCCACAGGACCGGGACAGGGTCGGACCGGGGAGCTGTTTTTT. It specifies CATGPGQGRTGELFF.

V gene TRBV19 combines with J gene TRBJ1-3; D is unresolved. The germline V and J ends were trimmed by 7 bases and 2 bases, with 15 bases remaining between them. CDR3 size: 15 residues. Germline V lookup: CDR1 LNHDA, CDR2 SQIVND (reference sequence). CDR3 region: CASTIRGSAGNTIYF. The CDR3 DNA sequence: TGTGCCAGTACCATCCGGGGAAGTGCTGGAAACACCATATATTTT.

The chain couples TRBV25-1 to TRBJ1-1; D gene uncertain. The CDR3 runs to 13 residues. From germline, CDR1 is MGHDK and CDR2 SYGVNS. With 5 bases removed from V and 4 bases from J, the gap between germline ends came to 11 bases. DNA for the CDR3: TGTGCCAGCAGTCCAGCGGTGGGCACTGAAGCTTTCTTT. This encodes CASSPAVGTEAFF.

V usage is TRBV7-8 and J usage is TRBJ2-1; 14 bases are a match to TRBD2. Trimming at V came to 4 bases and at J to 10 bases, leaving 6 bases not matched to a gene. Germline CDR1 and CDR2: SGHVS and FQNEAQ. The CDR3 runs 15 residues. This CDR3 is CASSSTSGRAIEQFF. The CDR3 nucleotides read TGTGCCAGCAGCTCGACTAGCGGGAGGGCCATCGAGCAGTTCTTC.

The J gene is TRBJ2-3, the V gene TRBV27; TRBD2 agrees at 10 bases. CDR3 length equals 17 residues. Looked up from germline, CDR1 is MNHEY and CDR2 is SMNVEV (reference sequence). With 2 bases clipped from V and 3 bases from J, the junction kept 8 bases outside the gene matches. The CDR3 DNA reads as TGTGCCAGCAGTTTACTAGCGGGAGCCCTTTATACAGATACGCAGTATTTT. Translating it yields CASSLLAGALYTDTQYF.

The chain is built from TRBV28 and TRBJ1-5; D call uncertain. The CDR3 totals 11 residues. Germline-derived CDR1 and CDR2 are MDHEN and SYDVKM. The ends were cut back, 8 bases at V and 9 bases at J, with 11 bases in the middle. CDR3 sequence: CASSGPTPQHF. The CDR3 DNA is TGTGCCAGCTCGGGTCCCACGCCCCAGCATTTT.

The chain links TRBV7-2 to TRBJ1-5, with D tentatively TRBD1 (5 bases). V lost 6 bases to trimming and J lost 1 base, with 16 bases between them. From germline, CDR1 is SGHTA and CDR2 FQGNSA. This CDR3 is built from 16 residues. The DNA for the CDR3 is TGTGCCAGCAGTTCAGAAGGGGCGATCAGCAATCAGCCCCAGCATTTT. It translates to CASSSEGAISNQPQHF.

This chain's CDR3 is CSVDGQGHTEAFF. The CDR3 DNA follows: TGCAGCGTTGATGGCCAGGGCCACACTGAAGCTTTCTTT. This rearrangement joins TRBV29-1 to TRBJ1-1, with D perhaps TRBD1 (5 bases). V dropped 3 bases and J dropped 3 bases, with 11 bases sitting between them. The CDR3 length is 13 residues. CDR1 and CDR2 (germline): SQVTM, ANQGSEA.

This clone came up once. The V gene is TRBV19, the J gene TRBJ1-4, with TRBD1 identical over 7 bases. V dropped 7 bases and J dropped 2; count of bases not matched to a gene: 1. This CDR3 spans 13 amino acids. CDR1 and CDR2 from the germline V gene are LNHDA and SQIVND (reference sequence). In nucleotides, the CDR3 is TGTGCCAGTACGGACAGGACTAATGAAAAACTGTTTTTT. Translating it yields CASTDRTNEKLFF. Variable domain in full (rest from reference TRBV19 and TRBJ1-4): DGGITQSPKYLFRKEGQNVTLSCEQNLNHDAMYWYRQDPGQGLRLIYYSQIVNDFQKGDIAEGYSVSREKKESFPLTVTSAQKNPTAFYLCASTDRTNEKLFFGSGTQLSVL.

The V gene is TRBV5-1, the J gene TRBJ2-2, with TRBD2 matching 8 bases. The CDR3 is made up of 15 amino acids. Germline V gene sequence: CDR1 SGHRS, CDR2 YFSETQ. J gave up 6 bases and V 3 bases, and 7 bases lay outside the gene matches. In DNA form, the CDR3 reads TGCGCCAGCAGCTCCATCCCTAGCGGGTCCGGGGAGCTGTTTTTT. It translates to CASSSIPSGSGELFF.

The genes are TRBV2 and TRBJ2-7; the D gene is possibly TRBD2 (6 bases). The CDR3 runs to 13 residues. The V end was cut by 7 bases, the J end by 9 bases, with 19 bases between. Germline-derived CDR1 and CDR2 are SNHLY and FYNNEI. CDR3 coding DNA: TGTGCCAGCACCCGGACTACGGGAGCCCCGCAGTACTTC. Its protein is CASTRTTGAPQYF.

For this clone: Other DNA sequences in this specimen translate into the identical CDR3. The gene calls are TRBV5-1 and TRBJ1-2; tentative D call: TRBD1 (6 bases). Germline V gives CDR1 SGHRS, CDR2 YFSETQ. The length of the CDR3 is 13 residues. The V end lost 3 bases, the J end lost 2 bases, and 8 bases lay between the germline ends. DNA for the CDR3: TGCGCCAGCAGCTCTGGGACAAACTATGGCTACACCTTC. Translating gives CASSSGTNYGYTF.

This chain links TRBV10-3 with TRBJ1-1, with a possible D match to TRBD1 (6 bases). V was shortened by 8 bases and J by 0 bases, with 13 bases between the two germline ends. The CDR3 is 14 residues long. CDR1 is ENHRY, CDR2 SYGVKD, per germline. CDR3 coding DNA: TGTGCCATCGAGAGTGGGGGCCTGAACACTGAAGCTTTCTTT. Its protein product is CAIESGGLNTEAFF.

V is TRBV7-8 and J is TRBJ2-7; TRBD2 might be the D (5 bases). Germline V gene sequence: CDR1 SGHVS, CDR2 FQNEAQ. Between the trimmed V and J ends, which lost 2 bases and 6 bases, there was a span of 14 bases. The CDR3 has 14 amino acids. This CDR3 is CASSLTGFSVEQYF. In DNA form, the CDR3 reads TGTGCCAGCAGCTTAACGGGGTTCTCGGTCGAGCAGTACTTC.

The rearrangement links TRBV6-4 to TRBJ2-1; 7 nucleotides line up with TRBD2. The germline gives CDR1 MRHNA, CDR2 SNTAGT. J lost 7 bases, V lost 6 bases, and 12 bases had no gene match. The CDR3 loop spans 15 amino acids. The DNA of the CDR3 is TGTGCCAGCAGCCCTCTTAGCGGGCGTTTGAATGAGCAGTTCTTC. Its translation is CASSPLSGRLNEQFF.

This sequence joins TRBV6-5 and TRBJ1-2; TRBD1 might be the D (5 bases). The CDR3 spans 13 residues. The germline gives CDR1 MNHEY, CDR2 SVGAGI. The ends were cut back, 5 bases at V and 5 bases at J, with 12 bases in the middle. CDR3 bases: TGTGCCAGCAGTCGGGACCGCCTATATGGCTACACCTTC. The encoded protein is CASSRDRLYGYTF.

This clone has more than one count but fewer than ten. The rearrangement links TRBV9 to TRBJ2-3, with TRBD2 as a possible D gene (5 bases). Germline CDR1 and CDR2: SGDLS and YYNGEE. The germline V and J ends were trimmed by 3 bases and 0 bases, with 14 bases remaining between them. The CDR3 is 16 residues long. The CDR3 DNA reads as TGTGCCAGCAGCGAAAAACTAGGCACTAGCACAGATACGCAGTATTTT. Amino acid sequence: CASSEKLGTSTDTQYF.

The chain combines TRBV29-1 with TRBJ2-2, with 9 nucleotides matching TRBD1. After removal of 6 bases from V and 4 bases from J, the junction contained 9 bases not matched to a gene. The CDR3 has 15 amino acids. Germline values: CDR1 SQVTM, CDR2 ANQGSEA. The CDR3 sequence: CSVVTGGYSTGELFF. The CDR3 bases are TGCAGCGTGGTGACAGGGGGATATAGCACCGGGGAGCTGTTTTTT.